These T cell receptor beta chains were read from a single sample in a study of T cells in Graves' hyperthyroidism and ophthalmopathy. TCRdb reprocessed the multiplex PCR reads via MiXCR and lists one record per CDR3 protein. The sample includes approximately 210,000 distinct CDR3 sequences, 15% to 20% of them seen just once. The sample was blood. The receptors were sampled from a man aged 45-60 years with Graves' hyperthyroidism. CDR3s leave out the opening cysteine and the closing phenylalanine or tryptophan. The order of the fields is D gene, J gene, V gene, CDR3 protein. A D gene is named only where the DNA matches it firmly.

TRBD2 TRBJ2-5 TRBV19 ASSRSSGRKTQY
TRBD1 TRBJ2-4 TRBV10-2 ASLNLDRSLKNIQY
NA TRBJ2-1 TRBV10-3 ATSRDFNNEQF
TRBD2 TRBJ2-7 TRBV20-1 SARPPPASGRYYEQY
TRBD2 TRBJ2-7 TRBV27 ASRRLAGVIGGYEQY
NA TRBJ2-3 TRBV7-9 ASSYPGSPSDTQY
TRBD2 TRBJ2-1 TRBV6-1 ASSAGLAGVDEQF
NA TRBJ2-2 TRBV6-2/TRBV6-3 ASTRRDWGFGELF
TRBD2 TRBJ2-5 TRBV19 ASSTTSGRGKTQY
TRBD1 TRBJ1-4 TRBV4-1 ASSQDGGTGATNEKLF
NA TRBJ2-1 TRBV5-1 ASSLERPHPYNEQF
NA TRBJ1-5 TRBV9 ASSVESNQPQH
NA TRBJ2-7 TRBV7-8 ASSLGTGLGYEQY
NA TRBJ2-7 TRBV27 ASSPYLTYEQY
TRBD2 TRBJ2-7 TRBV30 AWSGTSGSEQY
TRBD1 TRBJ2-7 TRBV5-5 ASSFFFRGYEQY
NA TRBJ1-4 TRBV28 ASSLQATNEKLF
TRBD1 TRBJ1-2 TRBV11-3 ASSAPSTGGGYT
NA TRBJ2-5 TRBV12-3/TRBV12-4 ASRREQETQY
NA TRBJ1-2 TRBV5-5 ASSLDGDPLNGYT
NA TRBJ2-1 TRBV2 ASSEGGAAYNEQF
TRBD2 TRBJ2-7 TRBV4-1 ASSQGETSVSYEQY
TRBD2 TRBJ2-1 TRBV11-2 ASSSTLLAGGGEQF
TRBD1 TRBJ2-4 TRBV28 ASSLGQGQSAKNIQY
NA TRBJ2-7 TRBV20-1 SATKATSSYEQY
NA TRBJ2-2 TRBV6-2/TRBV6-3 ARKFSSRTTDSNTGELF
NA TRBJ2-5 TRBV18 ASSPPSQETQY
NA TRBJ2-1 TRBV20-1 SARDGRITYNEQF
NA TRBJ1-2 TRBV12-3/TRBV12-4 ASSLEGRRGKDGYT
TRBD1 TRBJ2-5 TRBV11-3 ASSSGTGKGDQETQY
NA TRBJ1-2 TRBV7-9 ASSFTDRGYT
NA TRBJ2-5 TRBV4-2 ASGQDLTLGQETQY
TRBD2 TRBJ2-1 TRBV11-2 ASSLWGLMAEQF
TRBD1 TRBJ2-7 TRBV3-1 ASSRDRVNEQY
NA TRBJ1-1 TRBV29-1 SVASRGPLTEAF
TRBD2 TRBJ2-1 TRBV6-1 ASGNIAGVSEQF
NA TRBJ1-5 TRBV6-2/TRBV6-3 ASSSQGNQPQH
NA TRBJ2-1 TRBV7-2 ASSLDSVNHNEQF
TRBD1 TRBJ2-7 TRBV27 ASGRGTGAAYEQY
TRBD2 TRBJ2-3 TRBV20-1 SSIRLAGVTDTQY
NA TRBJ2-7 TRBV6-2/TRBV6-3 ASSYLTGWYEQY
NA TRBJ1-1 TRBV2 ASSPAGAGGTEAF
TRBD2 TRBJ2-3 TRBV18 ASSTGLAGPDTQY
NA TRBJ2-3 TRBV5-1 ASSFQTRPDTQY
NA TRBJ2-5 TRBV10-2 ASSEFGSRRGETQY
NA TRBJ2-4 TRBV7-2 ASSQQGPGGVQY
TRBD2 TRBJ2-3 TRBV27 ASSWTSGITDTQY
TRBD1 TRBJ1-1 TRBV29-1 SVGDREGWTEAF
NA TRBJ1-5 TRBV4-1 ASSQNRDQPQH
TRBD1 TRBJ2-5 TRBV5-1 ASTPPGGGKTQY
NA TRBJ2-2 TRBV29-1 SVETGIGTGELF
NA TRBJ2-2 TRBV6-1 AGGPPGANTGELF
NA TRBJ1-2 TRBV12-3/TRBV12-4 ASSFMYRNYGYT